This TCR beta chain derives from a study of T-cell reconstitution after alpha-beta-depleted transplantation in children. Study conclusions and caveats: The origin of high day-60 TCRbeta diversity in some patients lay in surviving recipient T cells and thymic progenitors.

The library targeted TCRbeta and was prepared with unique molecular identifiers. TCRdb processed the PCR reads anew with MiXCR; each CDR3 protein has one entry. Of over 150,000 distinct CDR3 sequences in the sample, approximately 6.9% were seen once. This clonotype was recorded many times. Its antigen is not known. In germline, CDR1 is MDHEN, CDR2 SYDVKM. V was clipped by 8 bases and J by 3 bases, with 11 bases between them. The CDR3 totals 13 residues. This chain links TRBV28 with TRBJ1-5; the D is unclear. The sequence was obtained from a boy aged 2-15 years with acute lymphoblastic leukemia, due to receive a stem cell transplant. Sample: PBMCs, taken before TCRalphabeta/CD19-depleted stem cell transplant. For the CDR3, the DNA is TGTGCCAGCCTAGGGCCGAACAATCAGCCCCAGCATTTT. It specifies CASLGPNNQPQHF.